This passage covers 32 T cell receptor beta chains from one sample sequenced in a study of lymphopenia after photon versus proton radiotherapy. The assay was immunoSEQ multiplex PCR, and TCRdb's table has in-frame clones only and misses some. In the table there are roughly 30,000 clones, roughly 87% of which are singletons. Here the sequenced sample was peripheral blood, taken from a patient treated with proton-based radiotherapy. The receptors stem from a woman aged 60-75 years with cholangiocarcinoma. Some clones in this sample may be carry-over from other donors' samples.

The chain recombines TRBV7-2 with TRBJ2-4; 7 nucleotides line up with TRBD1. Germline V CDR1 and CDR2: SGHTA, FQGNSA. After removal of 3 bases from V and 9 bases from J, the junction contained 14 bases not matched to a gene. This CDR3 is built from 16 residues. This CDR3 is CASSLAMGRGGSIQYF. CDR3 bases: TGTGCCAGCAGCTTGGCGATGGGCCGAGGGGGCAGCATTCAGTACTTC.

The chain uses TRBV30 and TRBJ1-1; no definite D call. CDR3 length equals 13 residues. The germline V and J ends were trimmed by 1 base and 0 bases, with 6 bases remaining between them. Germline V lookup: CDR1 GTSNPN, CDR2 SVGIG (reference sequence). The CDR3 DNA sequence: TGTGCCTGGAGTGCCCTATTGAACACTGAAGCTTTCTTT. Translating it yields CAWSALLNTEAFF.

The chain combines TRBV7-3 with TRBJ2-1; TRBD1 matches at 7 bases. The V gene's germline CDR1 is SGHTA and CDR2 FQGTGA. The CDR3 has 13 amino acids. J was trimmed by 15 bases and V by 3 bases; bases with no gene match: 11. CDR3 sequence reads: CASSFNRGSPPFF. CDR3 coding DNA: TGTGCCAGCAGCTTCAACAGGGGTTCCCCCCCGTTCTTC.

V gene TRBV27 combines with J gene TRBJ2-2, with TRBD1 as a possible D gene (6 bases). The CDR3 is 15 residues long. Germline CDR1 MNHEY, CDR2 SMNVEV (reference sequence). Trimming stripped 2 bases from V and 6 bases from J, with 13 bases between. CDR3: CASSLPGRGAGELFF. CDR3 nucleotides: TGTGCCAGCAGTTTACCGGGCAGGGGAGCCGGGGAGCTGTTTTTT.

This sequence joins TRBV5-1 and TRBJ2-1; D perhaps matches TRBD2 (6 bases). In germline, CDR1 is SGHRS, CDR2 YFSETQ. The CDR3 contains 14 residues. V was clipped by 0 bases and J by 6 bases, with 10 bases between them. The CDR3 nucleotides read TGCGCCAGCAGCTTGGAGGACTATTCCAATGAGCAGTTCTTC. Its translation: CASSLEDYSNEQFF.

V is TRBV6-6 and J is TRBJ1-4; 7 positions match TRBD1. Germline V gene data show CDR1 as MNHNY and CDR2 as SVGAGI (reference sequence). Trimming cost V 7 bases and J 7 bases; bases outside gene matches: 9. The CDR3 covers 14 residues. The CDR3 is CASNQGGLGEKLFF. Written as DNA, the CDR3 is TGTGCCAGCAACCAGGGGGGGTTAGGTGAAAAACTGTTTTTT.

The chain has TRBV9 and TRBJ2-1, with 10 bases lining up with TRBD2. The CDR3 covers 15 residues. Germline assignment: CDR1 SGDLS and CDR2 YYNGEE. Germline trimming cut 4 bases from V and 0 bases from J; bases unmatched to any gene: 1. CDR3 loop: CASSPSGGSYNEQFF. The CDR3 DNA sequence: TGTGCCAGCAGCCCTAGCGGGGGCTCCTACAATGAGCAGTTCTTC.

A few counts support this clone. The chain uses TRBV6-6 and TRBJ2-7; 14 nucleotides agree with TRBD2. Germline V gene lookup returns CDR1 MNHNY and CDR2 SVGAGI (reference sequence). The CDR3 spans 14 residues. The V and J ends lost 5 bases and 7 bases, in that order; junction bases with no gene match: 4. CDR3 bases: TGTGCCAGCAGTCAGACTAGCGGGAGGGATGAGCAGTACTTC. This gives the protein CASSQTSGRDEQYF.

V and J are TRBV6-1 and TRBJ1-5; D is unresolved. The CDR3 extends over 14 amino acids. The germline CDR1 and CDR2 sequences are MNHNS and SASEGT. V lost 3 bases, J lost 6 bases, and 12 bases lay in between. CDR3 nucleotides: TGTGCCAGCAGTGACAGGCCCGCGGGTCAGCCCCAGCATTTT. Translated, it gives CASSDRPAGQPQHF.

The rearrangement uses TRBV5-1 and TRBJ1-1; D call uncertain. Germline-derived CDR1 and CDR2 are SGHRS and YFSETQ. The ends were cut back, 0 bases at V and 10 bases at J, with 16 bases in the middle. The CDR3 spans 14 residues. The CDR3 nucleotides are TGCGCCAGCAGCTTGGACACCGAAGGTATCGGAGCTTTCTTT. Protein product: CASSLDTEGIGAFF.

The genes are TRBV11-2 and TRBJ1-1; D possibly corresponds to TRBD1 (5 bases). The length of the CDR3 is 15 residues. Between the trimmed V and J ends, which lost 0 bases and 1 base, there was a span of 9 bases. In germline, CDR1 is SGHAT, CDR2 FQNNGV. In DNA form, the CDR3 reads TGTGCCAGCAGCTTAGATCTCGGGGGGAACACTGAAGCTTTCTTT. The encoded protein is CASSLDLGGNTEAFF.

The V call is TRBV6-5, the J call TRBJ1-2; D may be TRBD1 (6 bases). V dropped 7 bases and J dropped 0 bases, with 15 bases sitting between them. The CDR3 consists of 15 residues. From germline, CDR1 is MNHEY and CDR2 SVGAGI. This CDR3 is CASNPTGQSNYGYTF. The CDR3 DNA is TGTGCCAGCAACCCGACAGGCCAATCTAACTATGGCTACACCTTC.

The chain recombines TRBV6-6 with TRBJ2-1, with D possibly matching TRBD1 (5 bases). Germline CDR1 reads MNHNY; CDR2 reads SVGAGI (reference sequence). Trimming stripped 10 bases from V and 8 bases from J, with 21 bases between. The CDR3 runs 14 residues. The CDR3 region has the DNA TGTGCCACCAACAGGCCCCCAGGGTTCGATGAGCAGTTCTTC. Translation gives CATNRPPGFDEQFF.

The rearrangement uses TRBV7-3 and TRBJ1-1; D ambiguous. Trimming took off 3 bases at V and 0 bases at J, with 5 bases between the two ends. The CDR3 loop spans 13 amino acids. From germline, CDR1 is SGHTA and CDR2 FQGTGA. Written as DNA, the CDR3 is TGTGCCAGCAGCTTTTCAATGAACACTGAAGCTTTCTTT. It codes for CASSFSMNTEAFF.

This chain joins TRBV19 and TRBJ2-2, with a weak D call TRBD1 (6 bases). The germline V gene has CDR1 LNHDA and CDR2 SQIVND (reference sequence). Deletions cut 1 base from V and 0 bases from J, with 15 bases between. The CDR3 spans 18 residues. The CDR3 DNA follows: TGTGCCAGTAGTATAGTTTCCCTGGCAGGGGCGAACACCGGGGAGCTGTTTTTT. Translation gives CASSIVSLAGANTGELFF.

The chain carries TRBV29-1 and TRBJ2-7; no reliable D call. V gave up 3 bases and J gave up 4 bases, with 7 bases separating them. Germline loops: CDR1 SQVTM, CDR2 ANQGSEA. The CDR3 is 11 residues long. The CDR3 DNA follows: TGCAGCGTTGACTCAGGATACGAGCAGTACTTC. Translating gives CSVDSGYEQYF.

V is TRBV15 and J is TRBJ1-4; D gene uncertain. V shed 0 bases and J shed 8 bases, with 10 bases lying between them. The CDR3 is made up of 14 amino acids. Germline-derived CDR1 and CDR2 are LNHNV and YYDKDF (reference sequence). CDR3 in DNA: TGTGCCACCAGCAGAGATCTGATGGGCGAAAAACTGTTTTTT. Translating it yields CATSRDLMGEKLFF.

The chain uses TRBV7-8 and TRBJ2-5; tentative D call: TRBD2 (5 bases). Germline-derived CDR1 and CDR2 are SGHVS and FQNEAQ. This CDR3 is 13 amino acids long. Trimming cost V 5 bases and J 4 bases, with 11 bases left between them. DNA for the CDR3: TGTGCCAGCAGCAAAAGGAGGCGAGAGACCCAGTACTTC. This gives the protein CASSKRRRETQYF.

The chain couples TRBV7-9 to TRBJ1-1, with D tentatively TRBD1 (5 bases). CDR3 length equals 13 residues. Germline V gene sequence: CDR1 SEHNR, CDR2 FQNEAQ (reference sequence). V dropped 4 bases and J dropped 4 bases, with 10 bases sitting between them. The CDR3 is CASSWGAGTEAFF. The CDR3 DNA sequence: TGTGCCAGCAGCTGGGGCGCGGGCACTGAAGCTTTCTTT.

For the CDR3, the DNA is TGTGCCAGCTCACCTACAGGGGGATCGGGAAACACCATATATTTT. It is translated as CASSPTGGSGNTIYF. The chain has TRBV18 and TRBJ1-3; 8 bases agree with TRBD1. Germline-derived CDR1 and CDR2 are KGHSH and LQKENI. The junction had 5 bases not matched to a gene; V was cut back by 3 bases and J by 4 bases. The length of the CDR3 is 15 residues.

V usage is TRBV4-3 and J usage is TRBJ1-1; a weak D match, TRBD1 (5 bases). Germline loops: CDR1 LGHNA, CDR2 YSLEER. The V end was cut by 0 bases, the J end by 9 bases, with 14 bases between. CDR3 length equals 14 residues. The chain's CDR3 is CASSQDWGKTKAFF. The DNA for the CDR3 is TGCGCCAGCAGCCAAGATTGGGGCAAGACGAAAGCTTTCTTT.

DNA for the CDR3: TGTGCCAGCAGCTCGACAGGACATACGCAGTATTTT. Translated, it gives CASSSTGHTQYF. The chain joins TRBV7-6 to TRBJ2-3, with a weak D call TRBD1 (6 bases). The CDR3 length is 12 residues. V was shortened by 4 bases and J by 7 bases, with 9 bases between the two germline ends. Per germline, CDR1 SGHVS and CDR2 FNYEAQ.

This chain joins TRBV29-1 and TRBJ1-2, with TRBD1 identical over 9 bases. This CDR3 region has 12 residues. The germline CDR1 and CDR2 sequences are SQVTM and ANQGSEA. V dropped 6 bases and J dropped 3; count of bases not matched to a gene: 2. DNA of the CDR3: TGCAGCGTGGGGACAGGGCACTATGGCTACACCTTC. As protein: CSVGTGHYGYTF. The complete variable domain, with remaining parts taken from reference TRBV29-1 and TRBJ1-2, reads SAVISQKPSRDICQRGTSLTIQCQVDSQVTMMFWYRQQPGQSLTLIATANQGSEATYESGFVIDKFPISRPNLTFSTLTVSNMSPEDSSIYLCSVGTGHYGYTFGSGTRLTVV.

Concerning this clone itself: Other DNA variants within this sample encode the same CDR3. The V gene is TRBV18, the J gene TRBJ1-1, with D tentatively TRBD1 (5 bases). From germline, CDR1 is KGHSH and CDR2 LQKENI. The CDR3 contains 16 residues. Deletions cut 2 bases from V and 1 base from J, with 14 bases between. This CDR3 reads CASSPLRGGTNTEAFF. CDR3 coding DNA: TGTGCCAGCTCACCATTACGTGGTGGGACGAACACTGAAGCTTTCTTT.

The gene calls are TRBV27 and TRBJ2-7, with 10 nucleotides matching TRBD2. Looked up from germline, CDR1 is MNHEY and CDR2 is SMNVEV (reference sequence). The CDR3 length is 16 residues. V was clipped by 6 bases and J by 0 bases; unmatched bases: 8. CDR3 sequence reads: CASSKLAGASSYEQYF. CDR3 coding DNA: TGTGCCAGCAGCAAGCTAGCGGGGGCCTCCTCCTACGAGCAGTACTTC.

CDR3 nucleotide sequence: TGTGCCAGCAGCGTAGGACCCACCCGGGAGACCCAGTACTTC. Translation: CASSVGPTRETQYF. The chain carries TRBV9 and TRBJ2-5; D is undetermined. Germline loops: CDR1 SGDLS, CDR2 YYNGEE. V gave up 0 bases and J gave up 5 bases, with 11 bases separating them. This CDR3 spans 14 amino acids.

This chain's CDR3 is CASGPRGTYNEQFF. The CDR3 DNA follows: TGTGCTAGTGGCCCACGGGGAACCTACAATGAGCAGTTCTTC. This chain connects TRBV12-5 to TRBJ2-1; D perhaps matches TRBD2 (5 bases). Germline lookup yields CDR1 LGHNT and CDR2 FRNRAP. V lost 6 bases to trimming and J lost 2 bases, with 11 bases between them. This CDR3 region has 14 residues.

The chain employs TRBV7-2 and TRBJ2-3; 14 positions match TRBD2. The CDR3 totals 18 residues. V lost 5 bases and J lost 4; bases outside the gene matches: 11. CDR1 and CDR2 from the germline V gene are SGHTA and FQGNSA. CDR3: CASSPRGTSGSMADTQYF. For the CDR3, the DNA is TGTGCCAGCAGCCCTCGAGGGACTAGCGGGAGTATGGCAGATACGCAGTATTTT.

This sequence joins TRBV2 and TRBJ1-2; D is possibly TRBD1 (5 bases). Germline V gene data show CDR1 as SNHLY and CDR2 as FYNNEI. V was shortened by 6 bases and J by 6 bases, with 14 bases between the two germline ends. The CDR3 contains 13 residues. This CDR3 reads CASRSGARDGYTF. The CDR3 DNA reads as TGTGCCAGCAGGAGCGGGGCCAGAGATGGCTACACCTTC.

The V and J genes are TRBV5-1 and TRBJ1-1; D is ambiguous. Trimming pared 4 bases from V and 2 bases from J, leaving 12 bases between. CDR1 SGHRS and CDR2 YFSETQ come from the germline V gene. This CDR3 is built from 14 residues. CDR3 amino acids: CASSPEGRNTEAFF. Here the CDR3 DNA reads TGCGCCAGCAGCCCGGAGGGCAGAAACACTGAAGCTTTCTTT.

This chain links TRBV6-6 with TRBJ1-1; weak D call: TRBD1 (5 bases). Germline values: CDR1 MNHNY, CDR2 SVGAGI (reference sequence). V was cut by 2 bases and J by 4 bases, with 11 bases left in between. The length of the CDR3 is 14 residues. CDR3 loop: CASSYPGQGTEAFF. DNA of the CDR3: TGTGCCAGCAGTTACCCAGGGCAGGGCACTGAAGCTTTCTTT.

This chain links TRBV18 with TRBJ1-2; D uncertain. V was trimmed by 6 bases and J by 7 bases, leaving 12 bases between them. The germline gives CDR1 KGHSH, CDR2 LQKENI. The CDR3 extends over 12 amino acids. CDR3 in amino acids: CASSDTVFGYTF. The CDR3 DNA follows: TGTGCCAGCTCGGATACAGTTTTTGGCTACACCTTC.